This T cell receptor beta chain was obtained from a study of identical twins (dated by TCRdb to the mid-2010s). With respect to the entire study: TCR alpha and beta repertoires from monozygotic twins, unrelated adults of various ages and cord blood were deep-sequenced to test whether fetal clonotypes persist. To rule out contamination, replicate twin experiments were performed at different times with different library preparation protocols.

Including cysteine and phenylalanine, the CDR3 has 12 amino acids. The read is trimmed to its CDR3 DNA, 36 bases read in frame from base 1. CDR1 and CDR2 are drawn from the germline V gene (reference sequence): SGHKS, YYEKEE. V is trimmed back by 3 bases and J by 3 bases, and the junction contains 0 bases that no gene match accounts for. All donors were healthy Caucasians. Miltenyi CD45RO+ enrichment and human naive T-cell isolation kits were used to isolate memory (CD45RO+) and naive T cells from PBMC. Library prep was done by 5' RACE. Instrument on record: Illumina HiSeq 2000. Template switching added a universal primer binding site, and the final cDNA carried a unique molecular identifier that allowed TCR cDNA molecules to be counted accurately. First-strand cDNA for TCR alpha and beta chains was synthesized from specific primers in the conserved constant-segment region. To control for contamination, each cDNA library was double barcoded with a SMART-Mk sample barcode plus Illumina barcodes. TruSeq adapter sequences along with Illumina sample barcodes were introduced in two successive PCR steps. The TCR alpha and beta cDNA libraries were sequenced on the Illumina HiSeq platform using custom primers. The published analysis was carried out like this. Raw reads were processed with MiGEC to extract unique molecular identifiers, and MiXCR was used to determine CDR3 positions. For each individual, recombination models were inferred using an EM algorithm with the repgenHMM and IGoR tools. The analysis of shared clonotypes was done with the tcR package in R, with sharing normalized by the product of cloneset sizes. To study raw recombination without the effects of thymic and clonal selection, out-of-frame nonproductive sequences were analyzed. TCRdb reworked the public reads: Q25 trimming with fastp, MiXCR clone assembly, productive beta chains retained. Rows are unified per CDR3 protein, each entry keeping the most common DNA and genes. These V and J calls derive from TCRdb rather than the authors' analysis. A total of about 240,000 distinct CDR3 sequences appear in this sample, roughly 10% of them only once. The ten largest clonotypes hold 9% to 10% of the sample.

What the research found in general, with its limitations: Out-of-frame TCR alpha sharing in monozygotic twins was systematically underestimated by recombination models, whereas sharing between unrelated individuals was in agreement with the recombination models. Invariant T cells such as MAIT and iNKT could partly confound zero-insertion analyses, although diverse VJ usage argued against such confounding for most clonotypes. The excess sharing between twins in beta out-of-frame sequences was weaker because fewer shared sequences reduced the signal-to-noise ratio. Fewer insertions were carried by abundant cord blood beta clonotypes, a similar but weaker trend appeared in young adult naive repertoires, and no such trend appeared in memory repertoires. Compared with coincidental sharing between unrelated individuals, out-of-frame TCR alpha sequences shared between twins had an excess of sequences with low generation probability. Because the same donors could not be followed over many years, the conclusions relied on cross-sectional statistical analysis.

In the case of this clonotype: Which antigen it targets is not known. Within one base of it there is no much larger clone, and no base qualities were kept.

This clonotype was obtained from a man aged 50 to 59 in good health. The sample consisted of memory T cells sorted from blood. Taken with the paper, the label for cell subset or site translates to: CD45RO+ enriched T cells. The chain is assembled from TRBV5-5 and TRBJ2-7; 7 nucleotides in the junction match TRBD1. This receptor has the CDR3 CASSYRGYEQYF. The DNA is as follows: TGTGCCAGCAGCTACAGGGGCTACGAGCAGTACTTC.